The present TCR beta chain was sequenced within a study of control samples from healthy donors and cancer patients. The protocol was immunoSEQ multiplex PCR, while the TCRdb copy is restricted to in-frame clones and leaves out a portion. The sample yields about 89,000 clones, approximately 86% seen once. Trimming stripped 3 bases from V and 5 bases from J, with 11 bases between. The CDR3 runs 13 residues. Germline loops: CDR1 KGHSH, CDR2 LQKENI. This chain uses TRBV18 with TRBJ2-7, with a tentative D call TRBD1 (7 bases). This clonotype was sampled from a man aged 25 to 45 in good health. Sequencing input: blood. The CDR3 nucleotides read TGTGCCAGCTCACCGCGGGACAGCAACGAGCAGTACTTC. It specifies CASSPRDSNEQYF.